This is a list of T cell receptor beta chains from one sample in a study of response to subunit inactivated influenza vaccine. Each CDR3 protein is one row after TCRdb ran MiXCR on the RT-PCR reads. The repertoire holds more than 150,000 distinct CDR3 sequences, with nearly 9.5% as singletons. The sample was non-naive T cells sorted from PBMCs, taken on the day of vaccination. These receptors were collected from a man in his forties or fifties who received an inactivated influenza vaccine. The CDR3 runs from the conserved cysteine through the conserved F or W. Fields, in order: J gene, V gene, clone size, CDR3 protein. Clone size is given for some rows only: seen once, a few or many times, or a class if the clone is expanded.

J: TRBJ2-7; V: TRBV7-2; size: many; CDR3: CASSLQGGGRAYEQYF
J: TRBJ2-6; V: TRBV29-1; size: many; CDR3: CSVEEPRSGANVLTF
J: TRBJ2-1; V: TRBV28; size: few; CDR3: CASIPMWQGAYNEQFF
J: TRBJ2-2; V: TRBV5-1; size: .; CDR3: CASSANRGANTGELFF
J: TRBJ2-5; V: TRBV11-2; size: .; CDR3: CASSFGTTQETQYF
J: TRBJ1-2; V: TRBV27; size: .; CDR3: CASQEGTGTNYGYTF
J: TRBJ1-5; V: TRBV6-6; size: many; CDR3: CASSPPNQPQHF
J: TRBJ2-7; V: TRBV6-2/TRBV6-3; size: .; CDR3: CASRGASGTPYEQYF
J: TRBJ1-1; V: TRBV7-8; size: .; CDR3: CASSPLRLTEAFF
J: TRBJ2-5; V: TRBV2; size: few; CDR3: CASKPSGLYYQETQYF
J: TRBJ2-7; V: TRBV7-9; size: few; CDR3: CASSLSRAYSYEQYF
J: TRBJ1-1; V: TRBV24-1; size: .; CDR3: CATSAWNGAEAFF